These 24 T cell receptor beta chains share one sample of origin, sequenced in a study of metastatic and nonmetastatic thyroid tumors. With MiXCR, TCRdb called clones anew from the PCR reads. Here the sample spans about 14,000 clones, approximately 32% being singletons. Thyroid surgery took place with no prior treatment in any patient. The sequenced sample consisted of tumor tissue. The receptors were sampled from a female donor with papillary thyroid cancer or a benign thyroid nodule (not recorded which). Some clones in this sample may be carry-over from other donors' samples.

This clone was picked up many times. A much larger clone differs by one base, so this may be a read error. The chain is built from TRBV29-1 and TRBJ2-1; TRBD1 aligns across 12 bases. Looked up from germline, CDR1 is SQVTM and CDR2 is ANQGSEA. CDR3 length: 14 amino acids. This chain's CDR3 is CSGTTGQGANEQSF. The CDR3 DNA reads TGCAGCGGCACAACGGGACAGGGGGCCAATGAGCAGTCCTTC.

The chain links TRBV20-1 to TRBJ1-2; 8 bases agree with TRBD1. Germline V gene sequence: CDR1 DFQATT, CDR2 SNEGSKA (reference sequence). The V segment lost 3 bases and the J segment 6 bases; nucleotides outside the gene matches: 6. This CDR3 has 13 residues. CDR3 in DNA: TGCAGTGCTAGGTCTGGACAGGGACATGGCTACACCTTC. Translating gives CSARSGQGHGYTF.

This clone ranks as medium-sized. This chain uses TRBV4-1 with TRBJ2-7, with D perhaps TRBD1 or TRBD2 (5 bases each). Trimming removed 4 bases at V and 4 bases at J, with 17 bases between. This CDR3 contains 15 residues. Germline V gene lookup returns CDR1 MGHRA and CDR2 YSYEKL. The CDR3 DNA sequence: TGCGCCAGCAGCCCAGATCGGACCAGGGAGTACGAGCAGTACTTC. Translated, it gives CASSPDRTREYEQYF.

V and J are TRBV20-1 and TRBJ2-6; 12 nucleotides align to TRBD1. J was trimmed by 4 bases and V by 6 bases; bases with no gene match: 13. Germline V gene sequence: CDR1 DFQATT, CDR2 SNEGSKA (reference sequence). CDR3 length: 18 residues. The CDR3 DNA is TGCAGTGCCACAATTGGCCCGGGACAGGGGGCGGGGGCCAACGTCCTGACTTTC. Translated, it gives CSATIGPGQGAGANVLTF.

In this sample, this clone turned up a few times. The CDR3 here is CASSDRGTDTQYF. CDR3 DNA sequence: TGTGCCAGCAGCGACAGAGGCACAGATACGCAGTATTTT. The rearrangement joins TRBV6-4 to TRBJ2-3, with D tentatively TRBD1 (5 bases). V was cut by 6 bases and J by 1 base, with 8 bases left in between. The length of the CDR3 is 13 residues. CDR1 and CDR2 from the germline V gene are MRHNA and SNTAGT.

Ten or more counts support this clone. The chain links TRBV9 to TRBJ2-7; 8 bases fit TRBD1. The CDR3 sequence is 14 residues long. CDR1 SGDLS and CDR2 YYNGEE come from the germline V gene. With 4 bases clipped from V and 3 bases from J, the junction kept 6 bases outside the gene matches. In DNA, the CDR3 is TGTGCCAGCAGCCCCAGGACAGGGCACTACGAGCAGTACTTC. It is translated as CASSPRTGHYEQYF.

The table lists this clone with many counts. This chain uses TRBV2 with TRBJ2-1; TRBD1 is a possible D gene (6 bases). In germline, CDR1 is SNHLY, CDR2 FYNNEI. This CDR3 spans 14 amino acids. The germline V and J ends were trimmed by 6 bases and 5 bases, with 14 bases remaining between them. For the CDR3, the DNA is TGTGCCAGCAGCCCCGACAGGAAACACAATGAGCAGTTCTTC. It encodes CASSPDRKHNEQFF.

This clone was counted between two and nine times. Relative to the germline gene, one junction end is altered; a read error may explain this. The rearrangement joins TRBV24-1 to TRBJ2-1; D call uncertain. The CDR3 loop spans 14 amino acids. Germline loops: CDR1 KGHDR, CDR2 SFDVKD. The CDR3, as DNA: TGTGCCACAAGTGATTTTGGGTCCTACAATGAGCGGTTCTTC. It encodes CATSDFGSYNERFF.

This clone was seen ten or more times. V is TRBV5-1 and J is TRBJ2-5, with D perhaps assigned TRBD1 or TRBD2 (6 bases each). This CDR3 contains 14 residues. Between the trimmed V and J ends, which lost 0 bases and 5 bases, there was a span of 11 bases. The germline V gene encodes CDR1 SGHRS and CDR2 YFSETQ. This chain's CDR3 is CASSLDWGAETQYF. The DNA for the CDR3 is TGCGCCAGCAGCTTGGATTGGGGGGCGGAGACCCAGTACTTC. The full variable domain, completed using reference TRBV5-1 and TRBJ2-5, is KAGVTQTPRYLIKTRGQQVTLSCSPISGHRSVSWYQQTPGQGLQFLFEYFSETQRNKGNFPGRFSGRQFSNSRSEMNVSTLELGDSALYLCASSLDWGAETQYFGPGTRLLVL.

CDR3 nucleotide sequence: TGTGCCAGCAGCGTAGGGCAGCGAGCCAACTATGGCTACACCTTC. Translating gives CASSVGQRANYGYTF. J is TRBJ1-2 and V is TRBV9; D unresolved. Trimming cost V 0 bases and J 2 bases, with 11 bases left between them. This CDR3 has 15 residues. In germline, CDR1 is SGDLS, CDR2 YYNGEE.

The gene calls are TRBV5-4 and TRBJ2-5, with 10 nucleotides matching TRBD2. J lost 2 bases, V lost 4 bases, and 5 bases had no gene match. Per germline, CDR1 SGHNT and CDR2 YYREEE (reference sequence). The CDR3 length is 15 residues. CDR3 residues: CASSATSGLQETQYF. DNA for the CDR3: TGTGCCAGCAGCGCGACTAGCGGGCTACAAGAGACCCAGTACTTC. Full variable domain (missing parts from reference TRBV5-4 and TRBJ2-5): ETGVTQSPTHLIKTRGQQVTLRCSSQSGHNTVSWYQQALGQGPQFIFQYYREEENGRGNFPPRFSGLQFPNYSSELNVNALELDDSALYLCASSATSGLQETQYFGPGTRLLVL.

There are a few counts of this clone. This sequence joins TRBV28 and TRBJ2-7; D not resolved. The V end lost 2 bases, the J end lost 6 bases, and 14 bases lay between the germline ends. Germline V lookup: CDR1 MDHEN, CDR2 SYDVKM. There are 14 residues in the CDR3. CDR3 region: CASSLGCTAREQYF. In nucleotides, the CDR3 is TGTGCCAGCAGTTTAGGGTGTACCGCCCGCGAGCAGTACTTC.

The chain's CDR3 is CASSRREIAEITDTQYF. CDR3 coding DNA: TGCGCCAGCAGCCGACGAGAGATAGCGGAGATCACAGATACGCAGTATTTT. This chain uses TRBV4-1 with TRBJ2-3; D possibly corresponds to TRBD2 (6 bases). CDR3 size: 17 residues. Germline V gene data show CDR1 as MGHRA and CDR2 as YSYEKL. V lost 4 bases and J 2 bases, leaving 19 bases between the germline ends.

CDR3 in amino acids: CASSQDSQQGTPYEQYF. CDR3 coding DNA: TGTGCCAGCAGCCAAGATAGCCAACAGGGGACCCCTTACGAGCAGTACTTC. V is TRBV4-2 and J is TRBJ2-7; 7 bases map to TRBD1. This CDR3 comprises 17 residues. Germline-derived CDR1 and CDR2 are LGHNA and YNFKEQ. V shed 0 bases, J shed 4 bases, and the junction held 12 bases outside the gene matches.

This clone has at least ten counts. This chain links TRBV19 with TRBJ1-1; D is possibly TRBD1 (6 bases). The ends were cut back, 3 bases at V and 5 bases at J, with 22 bases in the middle. CDR3 length equals 17 residues. Germline V gene lookup returns CDR1 LNHDA and CDR2 SQIVND (reference sequence). Here the CDR3 DNA reads TGTGCCAGTAGTATTTCATACGGGGGCGCAGGTAGGACTGAAGCTTTCTTT. Its translation is CASSISYGGAGRTEAFF.

Judged by abundance, this clone is medium-sized. V gene TRBV5-1 combines with J gene TRBJ2-1; D is perhaps TRBD1 (5 bases). The ends were cut back, 4 bases at V and 5 bases at J, with 19 bases in the middle. Looked up from germline, CDR1 is SGHRS and CDR2 is YFSETQ. The CDR3 runs 16 residues. The CDR3: CASSASAGIRNNEQFF. The CDR3 coding sequence is TGCGCCAGCAGCGCTTCAGCAGGGATACGGAACAATGAGCAGTTCTTC.

The V and J genes are TRBV18 and TRBJ2-7; 7 bases are shared with TRBD1. Germline V gene data show CDR1 as KGHSH and CDR2 as LQKENI. This CDR3 comprises 15 residues. Germline trimming cut 3 bases from V and 4 bases from J; bases unmatched to any gene: 9. The CDR3 loop reads CASSPKTGKGYEQYF. As DNA, the CDR3 is TGTGCCAGCTCACCGAAGACAGGGAAGGGGTACGAGCAGTACTTC.

V and J are TRBV20-1 and TRBJ2-3; possible D gene TRBD2, 6 bases. This CDR3 comprises 12 residues. Germline lookup yields CDR1 DFQATT and CDR2 SNEGSKA (reference sequence). Between the trimmed V and J ends, which lost 3 bases and 3 bases, there was a span of 7 bases. The CDR3: CSASGRTDTQYF. CDR3 nucleotides: TGCAGTGCTAGCGGGAGAACAGATACGCAGTATTTT.

With regard to this clone: The junction does not match germline at one end; this may be a read error. V gene TRBV7-8 combines with J gene TRBJ1-1; possibly TRBD1 for D (6 bases). Germline loops: CDR1 SGHVS, CDR2 FQNEAQ. The CDR3 extends over 14 amino acids. The CDR3 here is CASRLSGVGTEALF. CDR3 nucleotide sequence: TGTGCCAGCAGATTATCAGGGGTCGGCACTGAAGCTTTATTT.

The chain recombines TRBV20-1 with TRBJ2-3, with D unresolved. V lost 2 bases, J lost 1 base, and 13 bases lay in between. In germline, CDR1 is DFQATT, CDR2 SNEGSKA (reference sequence). The length of the CDR3 is 15 residues. CDR3 sequence reads: CSARINWFCTDTQYF. The CDR3 region has the DNA TGCAGTGCTAGAATAAACTGGTTCTGCACAGATACGCAGTATTTT.

Details on this clone: A read error may be the cause here, since a much bigger clone is one base away. The sample contains more than one DNA sequence encoding this CDR3. This chain joins TRBV5-1 and TRBJ2-3; TRBD1 is a possible D gene (5 bases). The germline CDR1 and CDR2 sequences are SGHRS and YFSETQ. The CDR3 covers 13 residues. CDR3 residues: CASMDTDPDTQYF. CDR3 DNA sequence: TGTGCCAGCATGGACACGGACCCAGATACGCAGTATTTT. Based on the CDR3 plus reference TRBV5-1 and TRBJ2-3, the full variable domain is KAGVTQTPRYLIKTRGQQVTLSCSPISGHRSVSWYQQTPGQGLQFLFEYFSETQRNKGNFPGRFSGRQFSNSRSEMNVSTLELGDSALYLCASMDTDPDTQYFGPGTRLTVL.

CDR3: CASSPQGANYGYTF. The CDR3 nucleotides read TGTGCCAGCTCACCGCAGGGGGCGAACTATGGCTACACCTTC. The rearrangement uses TRBV18 and TRBJ1-2, with 8 bases fitting TRBD1. CDR3 size: 14 residues. Germline trimming cut 3 bases from V and 2 bases from J; bases unmatched to any gene: 2. Germline-derived CDR1 and CDR2 are KGHSH and LQKENI. The variable domain in full, completed from reference TRBV18 and TRBJ1-2, reads NAGVMQNPRHLVRRRGQEARLRCSPMKGHSHVYWYRQLPEEGLKFMVYLQKENIIDESGMPKERFSAEFPKEGPSILRIQQVVRGDSAAYFCASSPQGANYGYTFGSGTRLTVV.

The chain employs TRBV4-1 and TRBJ2-5; TRBD1 might be the D (6 bases). Germline V gene data show CDR1 as MGHRA and CDR2 as YSYEKL. V was clipped by 3 bases and J by 5 bases, with 22 bases between them. This CDR3 comprises 17 residues. CDR3 sequence reads: CASSQGVTGDLFETQYF. The CDR3 DNA is TGCGCCAGCAGCCAGGGGGTGACAGGAGATCTGTTCGAGACCCAGTACTTC.

J is TRBJ2-3 and V is TRBV28; a possible D gene is TRBD2 (5 bases). Trimming cost V 8 bases and J 1 base, with 16 bases left between them. CDR3 size: 15 residues. Germline V CDR1 and CDR2: MDHEN, SYDVKM. The CDR3 region is CASRKASSRTDTQYF. For the CDR3, the DNA is TGTGCCAGCCGGAAAGCTAGCAGCCGCACAGATACGCAGTATTTT. The entire variable domain, with the rest obtained from reference TRBV28 and TRBJ2-3, is as follows: DVKVTQSSRYLVKRTGEKVFLECVQDMDHENMFWYRQDPGLGLRLIYFSYDVKMKEKGDIPEGYSVSREKKERFSLILESASTNQTSMYLCASRKASSRTDTQYFGPGTRLTVL.